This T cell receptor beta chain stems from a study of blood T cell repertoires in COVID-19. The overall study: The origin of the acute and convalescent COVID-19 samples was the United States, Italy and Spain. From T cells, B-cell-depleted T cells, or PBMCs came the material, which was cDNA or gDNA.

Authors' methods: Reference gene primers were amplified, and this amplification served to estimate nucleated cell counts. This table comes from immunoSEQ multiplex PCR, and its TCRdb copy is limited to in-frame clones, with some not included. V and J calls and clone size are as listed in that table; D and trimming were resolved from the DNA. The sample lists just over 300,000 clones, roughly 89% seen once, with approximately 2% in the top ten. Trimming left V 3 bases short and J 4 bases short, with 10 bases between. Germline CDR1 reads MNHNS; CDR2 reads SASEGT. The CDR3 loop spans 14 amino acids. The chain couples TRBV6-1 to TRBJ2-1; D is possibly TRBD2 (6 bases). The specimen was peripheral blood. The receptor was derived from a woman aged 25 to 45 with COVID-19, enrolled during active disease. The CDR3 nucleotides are TGTGCCAGCAGTGATGGGGGGTCTTACAATGAGCAGTTCTTC. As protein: CASSDGGSYNEQFF.